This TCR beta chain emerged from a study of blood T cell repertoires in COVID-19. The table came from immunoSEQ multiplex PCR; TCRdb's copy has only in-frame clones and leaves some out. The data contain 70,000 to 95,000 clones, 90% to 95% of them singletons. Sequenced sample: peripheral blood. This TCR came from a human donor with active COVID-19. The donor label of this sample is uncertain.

The CDR3 region has the DNA TGTGCCATCGGGGACAAATACGAGCAGTACTTC. Translation gives CAIGDKYEQYF. This rearrangement joins TRBV10-3 to TRBJ2-7; the D gene is possibly TRBD1 (6 bases). V lost 8 bases, J lost 4 bases, and 9 bases lay in between. CDR3 length equals 11 residues. Per the germline V gene, CDR1 is ENHRY and CDR2 is SYGVKD.